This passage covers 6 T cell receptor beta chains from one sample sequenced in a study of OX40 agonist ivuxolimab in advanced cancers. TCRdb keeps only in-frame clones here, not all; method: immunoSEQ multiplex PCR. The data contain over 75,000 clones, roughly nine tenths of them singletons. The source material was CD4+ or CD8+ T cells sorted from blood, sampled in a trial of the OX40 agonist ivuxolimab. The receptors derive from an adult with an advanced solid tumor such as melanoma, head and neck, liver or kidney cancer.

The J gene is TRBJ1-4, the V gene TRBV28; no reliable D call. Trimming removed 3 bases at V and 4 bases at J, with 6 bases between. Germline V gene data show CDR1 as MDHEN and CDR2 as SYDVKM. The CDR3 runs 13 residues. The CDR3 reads CASSLLVNEKLFF. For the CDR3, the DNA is TGTGCCAGCAGTTTGCTCGTTAATGAAAAACTGTTTTTT. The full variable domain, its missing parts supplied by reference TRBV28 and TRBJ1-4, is DVKVTQSSRYLVKRTGEKVFLECVQDMDHENMFWYRQDPGLGLRLIYFSYDVKMKEKGDIPEGYSVSREKKERFSLILESASTNQTSMYLCASSLLVNEKLFFGSGTQLSVL.

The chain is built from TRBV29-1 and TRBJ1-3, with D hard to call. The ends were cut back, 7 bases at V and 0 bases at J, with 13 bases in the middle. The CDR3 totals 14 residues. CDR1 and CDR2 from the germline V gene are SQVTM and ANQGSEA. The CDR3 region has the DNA TGCAGCGCCGACAAAATGAACTCTGGAAACACCATATATTTT. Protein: CSADKMNSGNTIYF.

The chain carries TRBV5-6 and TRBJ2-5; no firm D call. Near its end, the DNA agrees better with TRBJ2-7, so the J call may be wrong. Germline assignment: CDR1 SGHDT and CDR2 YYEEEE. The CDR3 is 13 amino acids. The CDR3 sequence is CASSLPGGYEQYF. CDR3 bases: TGTGCCAGCAGCCTCCCGGGTGGTTACGAGCAGTACTTC.

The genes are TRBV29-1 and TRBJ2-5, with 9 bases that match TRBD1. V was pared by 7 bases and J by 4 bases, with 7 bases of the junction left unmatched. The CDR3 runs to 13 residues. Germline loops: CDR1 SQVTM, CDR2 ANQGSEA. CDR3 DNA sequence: TGCAGCGCGCGACAGGGGGTTGGAGAGACCCAGTACTTC. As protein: CSARQGVGETQYF. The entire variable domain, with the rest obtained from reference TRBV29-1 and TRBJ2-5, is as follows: SAVISQKPSRDICQRGTSLTIQCQVDSQVTMMFWYRQQPGQSLTLIATANQGSEATYESGFVIDKFPISRPNLTFSTLTVSNMSPEDSSIYLCSARQGVGETQYFGPGTRLLVL.

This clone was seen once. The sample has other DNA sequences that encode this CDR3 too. The CDR3 protein is CASSLVAGAYNEQFF. The CDR3 DNA follows: TGTGCCAGCAGCTTAGTAGCGGGAGCCTACAATGAGCAGTTCTTC. The rearrangement joins TRBV11-2 to TRBJ2-1; 9 positions agree with TRBD2. The V and J ends lost 1 base and 2 bases, in that order; junction bases with no gene match: 0. CDR1 and CDR2 from the germline V gene are SGHAT and FQNNGV. The CDR3 has 15 residues.

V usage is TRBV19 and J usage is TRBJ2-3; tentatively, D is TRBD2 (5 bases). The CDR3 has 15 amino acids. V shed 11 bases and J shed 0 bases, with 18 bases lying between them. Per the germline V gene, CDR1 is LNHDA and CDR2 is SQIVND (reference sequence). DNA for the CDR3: TGTGCCGTAAAAAAAGGGAGAGGCAGCACAGATACGCAGTATTTT. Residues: CAVKKGRGSTDTQYF.